What follows describes a single TCR beta chain. This sample is drawn from a study of blood T cell repertoires in COVID-19. The germline V and J ends were trimmed by 4 bases and 2 bases, with 16 bases remaining between them. Looked up from germline, CDR1 is SGDLS and CDR2 is YYNGEE. The CDR3 contains 16 residues. Sequenced by immunoSEQ multiplex PCR; TCRdb stores in-frame clones only, minus some. The sample carries approximately 160,000 clones, 80% to 90% recorded once. The sequence came from a woman in her 50s in a cohort sampled during active or convalescent COVID-19. This chain connects TRBV9 to TRBJ2-1, with D uncertain. The sequenced sample was peripheral blood. The CDR3 DNA reads TGTGCCAGCAGCTTCCACCCGAGCGACGCCTACAATGAGCAGTTCTTC. Amino acids: CASSFHPSDAYNEQFF.